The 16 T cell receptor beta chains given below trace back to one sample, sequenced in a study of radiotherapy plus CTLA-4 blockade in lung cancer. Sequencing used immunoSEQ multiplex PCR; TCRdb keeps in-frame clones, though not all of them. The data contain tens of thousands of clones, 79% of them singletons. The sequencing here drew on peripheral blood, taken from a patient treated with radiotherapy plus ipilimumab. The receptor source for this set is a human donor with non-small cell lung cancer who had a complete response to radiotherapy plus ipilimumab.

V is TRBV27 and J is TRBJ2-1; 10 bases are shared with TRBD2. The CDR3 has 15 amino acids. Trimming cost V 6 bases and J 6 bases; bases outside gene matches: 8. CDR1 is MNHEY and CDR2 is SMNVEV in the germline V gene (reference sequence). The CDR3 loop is CASRHLAGAVNEQFF. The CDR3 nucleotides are TGTGCCAGCAGACATCTAGCGGGAGCAGTCAATGAGCAGTTCTTC.

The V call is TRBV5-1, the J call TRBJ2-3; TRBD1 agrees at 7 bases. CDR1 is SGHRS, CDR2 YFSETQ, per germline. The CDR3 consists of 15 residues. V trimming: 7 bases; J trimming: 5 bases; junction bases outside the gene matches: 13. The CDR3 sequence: CASAPGTVQGDTQYF. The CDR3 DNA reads TGCGCCAGCGCACCCGGGACAGTTCAGGGAGATACGCAGTATTTT.

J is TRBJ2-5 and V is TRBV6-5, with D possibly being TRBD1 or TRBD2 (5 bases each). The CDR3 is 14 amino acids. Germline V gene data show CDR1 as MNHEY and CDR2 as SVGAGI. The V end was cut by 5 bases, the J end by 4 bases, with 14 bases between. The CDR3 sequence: CASSRARGRETQYF. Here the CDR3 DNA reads TGTGCCAGCAGTCGCGCGAGGGGCCGAGAGACCCAGTACTTC.

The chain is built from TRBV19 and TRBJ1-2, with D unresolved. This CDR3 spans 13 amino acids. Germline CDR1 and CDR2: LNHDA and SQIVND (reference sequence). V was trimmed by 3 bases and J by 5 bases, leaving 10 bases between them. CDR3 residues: CASSIGRLYGYTF. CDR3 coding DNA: TGTGCCAGTAGTATCGGGCGTCTGTATGGCTACACCTTC.

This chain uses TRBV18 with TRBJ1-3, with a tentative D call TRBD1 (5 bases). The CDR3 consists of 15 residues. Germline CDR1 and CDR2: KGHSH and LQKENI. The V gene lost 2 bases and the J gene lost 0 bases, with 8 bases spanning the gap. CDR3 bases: TGTGCCAGCTCACCAGGACACATCTCTGGAAACACCATATATTTT. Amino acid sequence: CASSPGHISGNTIYF.

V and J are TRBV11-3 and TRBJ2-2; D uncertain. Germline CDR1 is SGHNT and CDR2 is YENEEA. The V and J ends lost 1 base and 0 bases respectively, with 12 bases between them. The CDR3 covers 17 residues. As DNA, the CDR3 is TGTGCCAGCAGCTTAGCCTCGGGCCCCTCGAACACCGGGGAGCTGTTTTTT. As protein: CASSLASGPSNTGELFF.

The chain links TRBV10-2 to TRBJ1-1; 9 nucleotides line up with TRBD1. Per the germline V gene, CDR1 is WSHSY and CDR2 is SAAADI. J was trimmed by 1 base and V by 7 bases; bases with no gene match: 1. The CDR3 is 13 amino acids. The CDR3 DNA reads TGCGCCAGCACGGGACAGGGGAACACTGAAGCTTTCTTT. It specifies CASTGQGNTEAFF.

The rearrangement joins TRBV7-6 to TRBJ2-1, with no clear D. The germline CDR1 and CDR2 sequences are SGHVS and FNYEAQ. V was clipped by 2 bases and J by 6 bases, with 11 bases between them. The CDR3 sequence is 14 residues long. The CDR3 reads CASSLNAVVNEQFF. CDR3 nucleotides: TGTGCCAGCAGCTTAAATGCGGTCGTCAATGAGCAGTTCTTC.

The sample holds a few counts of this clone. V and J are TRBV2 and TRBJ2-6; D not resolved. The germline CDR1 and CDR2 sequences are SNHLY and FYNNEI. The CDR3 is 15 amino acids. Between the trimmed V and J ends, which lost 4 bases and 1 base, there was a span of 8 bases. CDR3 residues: CASSARASGANVLTF. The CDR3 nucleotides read TGTGCCAGCAGTGCCCGGGCGTCTGGGGCCAACGTCCTGACTTTC. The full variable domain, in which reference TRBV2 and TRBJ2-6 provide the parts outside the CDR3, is EPEVTQTPSHQVTQMGQEVILRCVPISNHLYFYWYRQILGQKVEFLVSFYNNEISEKSEIFDDQFSVERPDGSNFTLKIRSTKLEDSAMYFCASSARASGANVLTFGAGSRLTVL.

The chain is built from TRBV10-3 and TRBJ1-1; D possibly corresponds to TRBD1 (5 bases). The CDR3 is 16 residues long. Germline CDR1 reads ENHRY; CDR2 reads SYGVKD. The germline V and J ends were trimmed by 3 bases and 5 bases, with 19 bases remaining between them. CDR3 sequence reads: CAISDAAGASGTEAFF. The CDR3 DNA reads TGTGCCATCAGTGACGCAGCCGGGGCCAGTGGAACTGAAGCTTTCTTT.

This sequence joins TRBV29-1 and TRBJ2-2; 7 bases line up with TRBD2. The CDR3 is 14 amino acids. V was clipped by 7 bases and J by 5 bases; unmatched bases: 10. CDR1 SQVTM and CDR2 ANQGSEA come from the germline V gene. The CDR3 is CSARRGVETGELFF. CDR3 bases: TGCAGCGCCCGCCGGGGGGTCGAGACCGGGGAGCTGTTTTTT.

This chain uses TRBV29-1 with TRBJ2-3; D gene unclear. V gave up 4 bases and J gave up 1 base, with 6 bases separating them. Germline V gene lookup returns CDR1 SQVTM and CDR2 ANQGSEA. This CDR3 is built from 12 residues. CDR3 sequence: CSVGQGTDTQYF. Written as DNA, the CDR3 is TGCAGCGTTGGGCAGGGCACAGATACGCAGTATTTT.

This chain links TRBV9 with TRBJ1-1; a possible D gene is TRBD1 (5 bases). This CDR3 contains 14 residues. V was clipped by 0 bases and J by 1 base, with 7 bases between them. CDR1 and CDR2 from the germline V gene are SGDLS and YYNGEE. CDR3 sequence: CASSVGGRNTEAFF. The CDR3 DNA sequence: TGTGCCAGCAGCGTAGGGGGACGGAACACTGAAGCTTTCTTT.

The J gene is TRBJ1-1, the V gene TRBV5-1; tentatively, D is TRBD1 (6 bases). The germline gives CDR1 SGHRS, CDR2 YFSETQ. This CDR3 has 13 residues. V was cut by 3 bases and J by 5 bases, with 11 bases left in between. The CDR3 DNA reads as TGCGCCAGCAGCTCGACAGGCGGAACTGAAGCTTTCTTT. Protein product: CASSSTGGTEAFF.

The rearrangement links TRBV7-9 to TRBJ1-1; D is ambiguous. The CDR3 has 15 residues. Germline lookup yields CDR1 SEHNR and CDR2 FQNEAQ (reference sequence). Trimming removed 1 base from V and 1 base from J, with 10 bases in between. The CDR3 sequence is CASSLEGYGNTEAFF. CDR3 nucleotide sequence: TGTGCCAGCAGCTTAGAAGGGTACGGGAACACTGAAGCTTTCTTT.

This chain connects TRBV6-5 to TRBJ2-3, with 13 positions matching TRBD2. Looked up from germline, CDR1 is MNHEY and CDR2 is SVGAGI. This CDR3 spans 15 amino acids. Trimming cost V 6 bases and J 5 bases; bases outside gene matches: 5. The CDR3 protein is CASRPGLAGRDTQYF. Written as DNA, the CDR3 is TGTGCCAGCAGACCGGGACTAGCGGGGAGAGATACGCAGTATTTT.